What follows are 13 T cell receptor beta chains derived from one specimen sequenced in a study of blood T cell repertoires in COVID-19. The table came from immunoSEQ multiplex PCR; TCRdb's copy has only in-frame clones and leaves some out. The table records roughly 40,000 clones, 85% to 90% of them present only once. The sequenced material came from peripheral blood. Every receptor here comes from a man aged 30-40 years with active or convalescent COVID-19.

V and J are TRBV20-1 and TRBJ2-5; 10 bases are shared with TRBD1. The germline V gene encodes CDR1 DFQATT and CDR2 SNEGSKA (reference sequence). The CDR3 runs to 15 residues. The J segment lost 4 bases and the V segment lost 3 bases, leaving 8 bases of the junction unmatched. Here the CDR3 DNA reads TGCAGTGCTAGTGCCGGGACAGGGGTTGGAGAGACCCAGTACTTC. Translated: CSASAGTGVGETQYF.

V is TRBV6-5 and J is TRBJ2-1, with 8 bases matching TRBD1. CDR3 length: 14 amino acids. Per germline, CDR1 MNHEY and CDR2 SVGAGI. V was clipped by 5 bases and J by 6 bases; unmatched bases: 6. The CDR3 nucleotides read TGTGCCAGCAGTCACGACAGGGGCCCCAATGAGCAGTTCTTC. It encodes CASSHDRGPNEQFF.

The gene calls are TRBV19 and TRBJ1-1; TRBD1 matches at 10 bases. Germline assignment: CDR1 LNHDA and CDR2 SQIVND (reference sequence). The J segment lost 0 bases and the V segment lost 5 bases, leaving 9 bases of the junction unmatched. The CDR3 has 17 amino acids. CDR3 residues: CASSEDRGPHMNTEAFF. CDR3 sequence (DNA): TGTGCCAGTAGTGAAGACAGGGGGCCCCACATGAACACTGAAGCTTTCTTT. The whole variable domain, remainder taken from reference TRBV19 and TRBJ1-1, is DGGITQSPKYLFRKEGQNVTLSCEQNLNHDAMYWYRQDPGQGLRLIYYSQIVNDFQKGDIAEGYSVSREKKESFPLTVTSAQKNPTAFYLCASSEDRGPHMNTEAFFGQGTRLTVV.

This rearrangement joins TRBV10-3 to TRBJ1-5; TRBD1 aligns across 7 bases. Trimming at V came to 2 bases and at J to 6 bases, leaving 7 bases not matched to a gene. CDR1 is ENHRY, CDR2 SYGVKD, per germline. CDR3 length: 15 residues. DNA for the CDR3: TGTGCCATCAGTGAGAAAGACAGGGTAGGTCAGCCCCAGCATTTT. Its protein product is CAISEKDRVGQPQHF.

The V call is TRBV27, the J call TRBJ1-3; D gene uncertain. Germline V gene sequence: CDR1 MNHEY, CDR2 SMNVEV (reference sequence). V lost 5 bases, J lost 3 bases, and 11 bases lay in between. This CDR3 has 14 amino acids. Written as DNA, the CDR3 is TGTGCCAGCAGTCCTCGGGGTGGTGGAAACACCATATATTTT. Protein product: CASSPRGGGNTIYF.

The rearrangement joins TRBV6-2 or TRBV6-3 to TRBJ2-1, with unresolved D. V was trimmed by 0 bases and J by 0 bases, leaving 6 bases between them. The germline V gene has CDR1 MNHEY and CDR2 SVGEGT. The CDR3 has 15 residues. The CDR3, as DNA: TGTGCCAGCAGTTACTCGAGGAGCTCCTACAATGAGCAGTTCTTC. The encoded protein is CASSYSRSSYNEQFF.

In DNA, the CDR3 is TGTGCCAGTTCGGACAGGGGGAGCAATCAGCCCCAGCATTTT. As protein: CASSDRGSNQPQHF. The chain is built from TRBV18 and TRBJ1-5; TRBD1 agrees at 10 bases. The CDR3 loop spans 14 amino acids. With V trimmed by 9 bases and J by 1 base, 3 bases remained unmatched. Germline V CDR1 and CDR2: KGHSH, LQKENI.

This clone was seen a handful of times. The V gene is TRBV18, the J gene TRBJ2-1; TRBD2 aligns across 8 bases. CDR1 is KGHSH and CDR2 is LQKENI in the germline V gene. CDR3 length: 15 residues. V lost 5 bases, J lost 1 base, and 4 bases stayed unmatched. In DNA form, the CDR3 reads TGTGCCAGCTCAACCAGCGGGAGTTCCTACAATGAGCAGTTCTTC. It codes for CASSTSGSSYNEQFF.

This clone was recorded once. The chain is built from TRBV7-6 and TRBJ2-1; no clear D. The CDR3 is made up of 13 amino acids. Germline V lookup: CDR1 SGHVS, CDR2 FNYEAQ. Trimming took 5 bases from V and 1 from J, leaving 6 bases between them. The CDR3: CASSIQSYNEQFF. The CDR3 coding sequence is TGTGCCAGCAGCATCCAATCCTACAATGAGCAGTTCTTC.

The chain employs TRBV19 and TRBJ2-7, with D possibly TRBD1 on 6 matching bases. CDR3 length: 15 amino acids. V shed 5 bases and J shed 0 bases, with 14 bases lying between them. The germline CDR1 and CDR2 sequences are LNHDA and SQIVND (reference sequence). The CDR3 nucleotides are TGTGCCAGTAGTTCGGACAGATATAGCTCCTACGAGCAGTACTTC. Protein: CASSSDRYSSYEQYF. Based on the CDR3 plus reference TRBV19 and TRBJ2-7, the full variable domain is DGGITQSPKYLFRKEGQNVTLSCEQNLNHDAMYWYRQDPGQGLRLIYYSQIVNDFQKGDIAEGYSVSREKKESFPLTVTSAQKNPTAFYLCASSSDRYSSYEQYFGPGTRLTVT.

The chain has TRBV5-4 and TRBJ1-1, with D uncertain. V was trimmed by 4 bases and J by 0 bases, leaving 7 bases between them. This CDR3 spans 13 amino acids. Germline CDR1 reads SGHNT; CDR2 reads YYREEE (reference sequence). The CDR3 reads CASSQDLNTEAFF. The CDR3 DNA follows: TGTGCCAGCAGCCAAGACTTGAACACTGAAGCTTTCTTT.

The chain couples TRBV4-3 to TRBJ2-7; tentative D call: TRBD1 (5 bases). There are 15 residues in the CDR3. Deletions cut 1 base from V and 5 bases from J, with 15 bases between. Germline V gives CDR1 LGHNA, CDR2 YSLEER. The CDR3 coding sequence is TGCGCCAGCAGCCAAGCGCTCGGACAAGGCCACGAGCAGTACGTC. It yields the protein CASSQALGQGHEQYV.

V is TRBV27 and J is TRBJ1-4; perhaps TRBD1 as D (6 bases). Deletions cut 1 base from V and 2 bases from J, with 11 bases between. This CDR3 spans 16 amino acids. CDR1 is MNHEY and CDR2 is SMNVEV in the germline V gene (reference sequence). CDR3 in amino acids: CASSLYRVPTNEKLFF. CDR3 nucleotides: TGTGCCAGCAGTTTATACAGGGTGCCTACTAATGAAAAACTGTTTTTT. Using reference TRBV27 and TRBJ1-4 for the parts outside the CDR3, the full variable domain is EAQVTQNPRYLITVTGKKLTVTCSQNMNHEYMSWYRQDPGLGLRQIYYSMNVEVTDKGDVPEGYKVSRKEKRNFPLILESPSPNQTSLYFCASSLYRVPTNEKLFFGSGTQLSVL.